The clone carrying this T cell receptor beta chain was counted only a few times. Its matching antigen is unknown. Trimming pared 5 bases from V and 6 bases from J, leaving 7 bases between. CDR3 length: 11 amino acids. TCRdb passed the 5' RACE reads through MiXCR, listing each CDR3 protein once. The sample holds a few hundred thousand distinct CDR3 sequences, around 15% seen once. This record belongs to a study of T-cell memory formation after mild COVID-19. Study-level results: Contracting clones localized mainly to CM and EM when CD4+ and mainly to EMRA when CD8+. For second-wave clones that peaked at day 37, SARS-CoV-2 specificity went unverified. The study detected some responding clones in pre-infection memory, suggesting cross-reactive memory joined.

The source material was PBMCs or a T cell subset sorted from them (not recorded which). The sequence came from a man younger than 35 who had mild COVID-19 (a few samples of this study predate the infection). Cell type and time point are not known. The gene calls are TRBV12-3 or TRBV12-4 and TRBJ1-1; perhaps TRBD1 as D (5 bases). CDR3 in DNA: TGTGCCAGCAGTGCGACAGCTGAAGCTTTCTTT. The encoded protein is CASSATAEAFF.